The T cell receptor (beta chain) under discussion was sequenced for a study of T cell responses to AZD1222 COVID-19 vaccine (dated by TCRdb to about 2021). Background on the whole study: A total of more than 230 trial participants underwent TCR sequencing, of whom around 210 had received two doses of AZD1222 and around 25 had received two doses of the MenACWY control vaccine. Trial participants were enrolled by age into 18-55, 56-69 and 70-plus year subgroups, with roughly 160, 29 and 62 TCR-sequenced participants respectively.

The time point label for this specimen denotes: about 28 days (+/-7) after the second vaccine dose. AZD1222 recipients given second doses at about 4 weeks or at about 12 weeks were pooled, since spike-specific TCR depth and breadth were not found to differ between the two schedules. Vaccinee samples were obtained from the UK trials COV001 and COV002, which included a single-blind randomized controlled phase 2/3 trial of AZD1222 (ChAdOx1 nCoV-19) in healthy adults. For TCRbeta chain sequencing, PBMC samples were collected from trial participants at day 0 and at day 28 after the second dose. The CDR3 regions of human TCRbeta chains were subjected to immunosequencing. As for the authors' bioinformatics: Repertoire TCRs were matched against a reference library of SARS-CoV-2-specific TCRs generated with the MIRA antigen-specificity platform. Breadth meant the fraction of unique TCRs that were SARS-CoV-2-associated, whereas depth meant the fraction of total T cells that were SARS-CoV-2-associated. Using the MIRA data, each spike-specific TCR was mapped to the spike region that the TCR reacts to and placed in a CD4 or CD8 class. Log10-transformed breadth and depth values were compared by one-way ANOVA with Sidak's multiple comparisons tests. Here the immuneACCESS table is served through TCRdb, limited to in-frame sequences with V and J called. Missing clones are a known gap in these copies; in checked studies unresolved V genes cover under half, and the rest lacks a known reason. For V, J and clone size, that table is used; D and trimming come from the DNA. The sample profile shows 190,000 or so clones; about 88% of them were found once. The ten most abundant clones make up roughly 26% of the sample.

CDR1 and CDR2 are drawn from the germline V gene: MDHEN, SYDVKM. The CDR3 sequence holds 13 residues, the cysteine and phenylalanine included. Only CDR3 DNA remains: 39 bases, in frame from the first base. The V and J ends are trimmed by 7 bases and 4 bases, leaving 13 bases between them. A few counts support this clone. Its cognate antigen has yet to be identified. No qualities accompany the bases; no much larger clone lies one base away. The full study reports these points: Conclusions about previously exposed vaccinees are limited because only a handful of AZD1222 recipients were SARS-CoV-2 seropositive at baseline. Spike-specific TCR breadth and depth rose significantly after two AZD1222 doses compared with day 0 and with MenACWY recipients. Because no day 14 peak-response samples were available, repertoires were characterized only after the peak T cell response. In the small 56-69-year group, the increase in depth fell short of significance, most likely because of low power. Participants were mostly white British, with more females than males. The authors suggested clonal diversity may have been underestimated. Nearly half of unique spike-specific TCRs reportedly recognized epitopes outside regions mutated in the B.1.351 and B.1.1.7 variants. Vaccine-associated CD4 TCRs spanned the whole spike protein, with dominant responses in regions 160-218 and 743-854.

The sample in question was peripheral blood, obtained 28 days after the second AZD1222 dose. The origin of this receptor is an adult who received the AZD1222 COVID-19 vaccine. The V and J genes are TRBV28 and TRBJ1-1; the D segment could be TRBD1, given 5 matching bases. The CDR3 reads as follows: CASMWGAGTEAFF. The sequence in DNA is TGTGCCAGCATGTGGGGCGCAGGCACTGAAGCTTTCTTT.